Each of the 30 T cell receptor beta chains below was sequenced from the same sample in a study of blood T cells in healthy people across ages. PCR was performed a second time for 7 to 11 cycles using a sample-barcoded 5' primer and a J-beta primer mix. MiXCR, run by TCRdb on the 5' RACE reads, gives a single entry per CDR3 protein. The sample shows more than 800,000 distinct CDR3 sequences, about 28% of them seen only once. The sequencing input was blood. Source of these receptors: a woman of 80 years or more in good health.

The chain has TRBV19 and TRBJ2-7; D is possibly TRBD1 (6 bases). Germline V gene lookup returns CDR1 LNHDA and CDR2 SQIVND (reference sequence). V lost 6 bases and J 3 bases, leaving 18 bases between the germline ends. The CDR3 runs 15 residues. The CDR3 region has the DNA TGTGCCAGTAGCTCAATTACAGGGAGAGGCTACGAGCAGTACTTC. Its translation: CASSSITGRGYEQYF.

This clonotype was recorded at least ten times. Written as DNA, the CDR3 is TGTGCCAGCAGCTTAAGGACAGGGGGCATTGATTCAATCGAGCAGTACTTC. This sequence encodes CASSLRTGGIDSIEQYF. This rearrangement joins TRBV7-2 to TRBJ2-7; 11 bases agree with TRBD1. Germline CDR1 is SGHTA and CDR2 is FQGNSA. CDR3 size: 17 residues. The V gene end was trimmed by 2 bases and the J gene end by 6 bases; junction bases not matched to a gene: 12.

This clonotype was counted a few times. It may be a read error: a sequence one base away is much more abundant. This sequence joins TRBV20-1 and TRBJ2-1, with 8 bases fitting TRBD1. This CDR3 spans 13 amino acids. The V and J ends lost 6 bases and 13 bases, in that order; junction bases with no gene match: 14. Germline V gene lookup returns CDR1 DFQATT and CDR2 SNEGSKA (reference sequence). Written as DNA, the CDR3 is TGCAGTGCCCGGAGACAGGGGAGTGAGACCCAGTTCTTC. It encodes CSARRQGSETQFF.

The chain has TRBV7-6 and TRBJ2-1; D call uncertain. CDR3 length: 17 residues. V was clipped by 5 bases and J by 0 bases, with 17 bases between them. CDR1 and CDR2 from the germline V gene are SGHVS and FNYEAQ. For the CDR3, the DNA is TGTGCCAGCAGCCCTCTACAAGGACCCAGCTCCTACAATGAGCAGTTCTTC. Translating gives CASSPLQGPSSYNEQFF. The full variable domain, its missing parts supplied by reference TRBV7-6 and TRBJ2-1, is GAGVSQSPRYKVTKRGQDVALRCDPISGHVSLYWYRQALGQGPEFLTYFNYEAQQDKSGLPNDRFSAERPEGSISTLTIQRTEQRDSAMYRCASSPLQGPSSYNEQFFGPGTRLTVL.

The chain is built from TRBV19 and TRBJ1-1; 8 bases match TRBD1. CDR3 length equals 14 residues. Germline CDR1 reads LNHDA; CDR2 reads SQIVND (reference sequence). Unmatched junction bases numbered 4, after V lost 6 bases and J lost 1 base. The CDR3 loop reads CASRFGTGNTEAFF. The CDR3 DNA follows: TGTGCCAGTAGATTCGGGACAGGGAACACTGAAGCTTTCTTT.

As concerns this clonotype: Because the CDR3 is missing its conserved closing phenylalanine or tryptophan, this is likely a read error. This rearrangement joins TRBV10-3 to TRBJ2-1; D gene unclear. This CDR3 comprises 13 residues. With 0 bases removed from V and 6 bases from J, the gap between germline ends came to 6 bases. Germline V CDR1 and CDR2: ENHRY, SYGVKD. The CDR3 DNA reads as TGTGCCATCAGTGAGTCTTGGGGCAATGAGCAGTTCTGC. Encoded protein: CAISESWGNEQFC.

About this clonotype: A much larger clone is a single base away; this may be a read error. J is TRBJ2-2 and V is TRBV4-3; a possible D gene is TRBD1 (6 bases). Germline CDR1 LGHNA, CDR2 YSLEER. CDR3 length: 14 residues. The CDR3 region is CAGSQETGTGELFF. The CDR3 DNA reads TGCGCCGGCAGCCAAGAGACAGGAACCGGGGAGCTGTTTTTT.

There are many counts of this clonotype. This rearrangement joins TRBV7-2 to TRBJ2-7; D possibly matches TRBD1 or TRBD2 (5 bases each). Trimming pared 0 bases from V and 7 bases from J, leaving 16 bases between. The CDR3 sequence is 15 residues long. The germline gives CDR1 SGHTA, CDR2 FQGNSA. The CDR3 reads CASSLALGVEGEQYF. CDR3 coding DNA: TGTGCCAGCAGCTTAGCACTGGGGGTAGAGGGAGAGCAGTACTTC. The full variable domain, rest sourced from reference TRBV7-2 and TRBJ2-7, is GAGVSQSPSNKVTEKGKDVELRCDPISGHTALYWYRQSLGQGLEFLIYFQGNSAPDKSGLPSDRFSAERTGGSVSTLTIQRTQQEDSAVYLCASSLALGVEGEQYFGPGTRLTVT.

Points on this clonotype: This could be a read error, since a much larger clone is one nucleotide away. The J gene is TRBJ1-1, the V gene TRBV6-5; maybe TRBD1 (6 bases). The CDR3 spans 14 residues. The germline gives CDR1 MNHEY, CDR2 SVGAGI. The V end was cut by 7 bases, the J end by 5 bases, with 17 bases between. The CDR3 here is CASKRDTGRTEAFF. Here the CDR3 DNA reads TGTGCCAGCAAGAGGGACACAGGGAGGACTGAAGCTTTCTTT.

The chain couples TRBV7-4 to TRBJ2-3; 9 bases fit TRBD2. Per germline, CDR1 SGHVT and CDR2 SQSDAQ. V shed 1 base, J shed 4 bases, and the junction held 3 bases outside the gene matches. The CDR3 loop spans 15 amino acids. In nucleotides, the CDR3 is TGTGCCAGCAGCTTAGGTAGCGGGGGTCCAGATACGCAGTATTTT. Its translation is CASSLGSGGPDTQYF.

Of note for this clonotype: A much larger clonotype is one base distant, so this may be a read error. No conserved phenylalanine or tryptophan ends this CDR3, so it is likely a read error. This sequence joins TRBV5-1 and TRBJ1-2; D is undetermined. The CDR3 runs to 16 residues. Germline CDR1 is SGHRS and CDR2 is YFSETQ. V lost 0 bases to trimming and J lost 2 bases, with 14 bases between them. In nucleotides, the CDR3 is TGCGCCAGCAGCTTGGGGGGAATACAGCGAAACTATGGCTACACCATC. Residues: CASSLGGIQRNYGYTI.

This clonotype was observed at least ten times. The rearrangement uses TRBV20-1 and TRBJ1-5, with D possibly TRBD1 on 5 matching bases. CDR3 length equals 13 residues. Germline CDR1 and CDR2: DFQATT and SNEGSKA (reference sequence). The V end lost 6 bases, the J end lost 5 bases, and 14 bases lay between the germline ends. The CDR3, as DNA: TGCAGTGCAGTCGGGACGGCAGATCAGCCCCAGCATTTT. Protein product: CSAVGTADQPQHF.

This clonotype was observed a handful of times. A much larger clonotype is one base distant, so this may be a read error. The V and J genes are TRBV7-9 and TRBJ2-5; D gene uncertain. The CDR3 contains 16 residues. Trimming cost V 4 bases and J 11 bases, with 26 bases left between them. The germline gives CDR1 SEHNR, CDR2 FQNEAQ (reference sequence). CDR3 in amino acids: CASSSNNLAVGNEQYF. CDR3 in DNA: TGTGCCAGCAGCTCGAACAACCTGGCAGTTGGCAATGAGCAGTACTTC.

This clonotype was found a few times. Just one base apart from a much larger clone, this may be a read error. The V call is TRBV4-1, the J call TRBJ2-3; TRBD2 matches 7 bases. Germline lookup yields CDR1 MGHRA and CDR2 YSYEKL. The CDR3 sequence is 15 residues long. The chain's CDR3 is CASSQVSGVTGTQYF. As DNA, the CDR3 is TGCGCCAGCAGCCAAGTAAGCGGGGTCACAGGTACGCAGTATTTT.

Many counts were recorded for this clonotype. V gene TRBV9 combines with J gene TRBJ2-7; 7 nucleotides line up with TRBD2. The CDR3 totals 16 residues. Germline V lookup: CDR1 SGDLS, CDR2 YYNGEE. V lost 4 bases and J lost 2; bases outside the gene matches: 12. The CDR3 coding sequence is TGTGCCAGCAGCCTGCATCCAGACGGGGGGACCTACGAGCAGTACTTC. It specifies CASSLHPDGGTYEQYF.

The chain employs TRBV7-3 and TRBJ2-1, with D perhaps TRBD2 (5 bases). CDR3 length: 13 residues. Per the germline V gene, CDR1 is SGHTA and CDR2 is FQGTGA. Trimming removed 1 base at V and 9 bases at J, with 10 bases between. CDR3 in DNA: TGTGCCAGCAGCTTAATGGGGAGTTTTGAGCAGTTCTTC. Protein: CASSLMGSFEQFF.

This clonotype appeared once. This rearrangement joins TRBV2 to TRBJ2-7, with 11 bases that match TRBD1. Unmatched junction bases numbered 7, after V lost 6 bases and J lost 6 bases. Per germline, CDR1 SNHLY and CDR2 FYNNEI. CDR3 length: 14 amino acids. The DNA for the CDR3 is TGTGCCAGCAGCCGGGACAGGGGGTCAGGCGAGCAGTACTTC. Protein product: CASSRDRGSGEQYF.

This clonotype was observed at least ten times. The chain employs TRBV18 and TRBJ2-7; 7 bases fit TRBD1. Unmatched junction bases numbered 9, after V lost 4 bases and J lost 0 bases. The CDR3 is 16 residues long. From germline, CDR1 is KGHSH and CDR2 LQKENI. CDR3 coding DNA: TGTGCCAGCTCACAATTTCCCGGGACAGCCTCCTACGAGCAGTACTTC. Translated, it gives CASSQFPGTASYEQYF.

The rearrangement joins TRBV12-3 or TRBV12-4 to TRBJ1-1, with D unresolved. CDR3 length: 13 amino acids. V dropped 3 bases and J dropped 1 base, with 6 bases sitting between them. The CDR3 DNA follows: TGTGCCAGCAGTTTCATAGCGAACACTGAAGCTTTCTTT. Protein: CASSFIANTEAFF.

This clonotype has just a few counts. The chain recombines TRBV24-1 with TRBJ2-1, with D tentatively TRBD2 (7 bases). Trimming took off 2 bases at V and 5 bases at J, with 15 bases between the two ends. The CDR3 loop spans 16 amino acids. Germline assignment: CDR1 KGHDR and CDR2 SFDVKD. CDR3 bases: TGTGCCACCAGTGATTCCCGGGGGGCGCTTGACAATGAGCAGTTCTTC. It encodes CATSDSRGALDNEQFF.

The chain recombines TRBV7-8 with TRBJ2-1, with 9 bases identical to TRBD1. The germline V gene encodes CDR1 SGHVS and CDR2 FQNEAQ. The CDR3 is 15 residues long. Trimming took 5 bases from V and 8 from J; bases not matched to a gene: 10. The CDR3 DNA follows: TGTGCCAGCAGCCTGCCGGGACAGGGTTACGATGAGCAGTTCTTC. Translating gives CASSLPGQGYDEQFF.

The chain has TRBV20-1 and TRBJ2-3; D gene uncertain. Germline V gene lookup returns CDR1 DFQATT and CDR2 SNEGSKA (reference sequence). V dropped 2 bases and J dropped 11 bases, with 11 bases sitting between them. CDR3 size: 11 residues. The CDR3 DNA sequence: TGCAGTGCTAGAACCGCCCACGAGCAGTATTTT. It specifies CSARTAHEQYF.

This clonotype was seen a handful of times. The chain joins TRBV3-1 to TRBJ2-5; D is ambiguous. Between the trimmed V and J ends, which lost 1 base and 3 bases, there was a span of 6 bases. Germline CDR1 is LGHDT and CDR2 is YNNKEL (reference sequence). The CDR3 is 13 amino acids. The CDR3 sequence: CASSQALEETQYF. In DNA form, the CDR3 reads TGTGCCAGCAGCCAAGCTCTGGAAGAGACCCAGTACTTC.

This clonotype showed up just a few times. The gene calls are TRBV6-2 or TRBV6-3 and TRBJ2-1; TRBD1 might be the D (5 bases). Germline lookup yields CDR1 MNHEY and CDR2 SVGEGT. CDR3 length equals 16 residues. V was cut by 5 bases and J by 8 bases, with 22 bases left in between. The CDR3 here is CASSPLGRGGRHEQFF. The CDR3 nucleotides are TGTGCCAGCAGTCCCCTGGGAAGGGGCGGTAGACATGAGCAGTTCTTC.

This clonotype was recorded many times. The V and J genes are TRBV20-1 and TRBJ2-3; 9 bases align to TRBD2. V was pared by 6 bases and J by 5 bases, with 15 bases of the junction left unmatched. Germline loops: CDR1 DFQATT, CDR2 SNEGSKA (reference sequence). The CDR3 is made up of 16 amino acids. This CDR3 is CSALEMSAGGQDTQYF. The CDR3 bases are TGCAGTGCCTTAGAGATGTCGGCGGGGGGGCAAGATACGCAGTATTTT.

V usage is TRBV12-3 or TRBV12-4 and J usage is TRBJ2-1, with 7 bases that match TRBD2. This CDR3 comprises 14 residues. J gave up 8 bases and V 3 bases, and 7 bases lay outside the gene matches. The CDR3 coding sequence is TGTGCCAGCAGTTTTCCTAGCGGAAGCGATGAGCAGTTCTTC. It translates to CASSFPSGSDEQFF.

This clonotype has a single count. A much larger clone lies one base from this, so it may be a read error. The genes are TRBV10-3 and TRBJ2-2; D is perhaps TRBD1 (6 bases). The CDR3 consists of 14 residues. CDR1 is ENHRY and CDR2 is SYGVKD in the germline V gene. Between the trimmed V and J ends, which lost 6 bases and 5 bases, there was a span of 13 bases. In nucleotides, the CDR3 is TGTGCCATCAGGGAGACAGGAGATACCGGGGAGCTGTTTTTT. Translated, it gives CAIRETGDTGELFF.

This clonotype was detected many times. The rearrangement uses TRBV27 and TRBJ1-6; maybe TRBD1 (5 bases). Trimming took 2 bases from V and 0 from J, leaving 17 bases between them. Germline assignment: CDR1 MNHEY and CDR2 SMNVEV (reference sequence). CDR3 length equals 19 residues. This chain's CDR3 is CASSLIQGGLSSYNSPLHF. Written as DNA, the CDR3 is TGTGCCAGCAGTTTAATCCAGGGCGGGTTAAGCTCCTATAATTCACCCCTCCACTTT.

This chain uses TRBV6-2 or TRBV6-3 with TRBJ2-2; D may be TRBD2 (7 bases). This CDR3 region has 13 residues. CDR1 and CDR2 from the germline V gene are MNHEY and SVGEGT. V lost 6 bases, J lost 6 bases, and 11 bases lay in between. CDR3 sequence: CASRKGGPGELFF. The CDR3, as DNA: TGTGCCAGCAGGAAGGGGGGGCCCGGGGAGCTGTTTTTT.

The table lists this clonotype with many counts. This sequence joins TRBV11-2 and TRBJ2-4, with D possibly TRBD1 on 6 matching bases. CDR1 SGHAT and CDR2 FQNNGV come from the germline V gene. With 3 bases removed from V and 7 bases from J, the gap between germline ends came to 10 bases. The CDR3 covers 13 residues. In nucleotides, the CDR3 is TGTGCCAGCAGCTTGGGGGCAGCCAACATTCAGTACTTC. It specifies CASSLGAANIQYF.